Listed below are T cell receptor beta chains from one sample, sequenced in a study of blood T cell repertoires in COVID-19. Profiling relied on immunoSEQ multiplex PCR, and the TCRdb table lists in-frame clones only, not all of them. The top ten clones hold approximately 10% of a sample with around 180,000 clones, 82% of them seen once. Sequencing used peripheral blood. The receptors stem from a woman of 80 years or more with active or convalescent COVID-19. The conserved cysteine and the conserved F or W are not part of the CDR3 here. D genes are given only for firm matches.

cdr3_aa	v_call	j_call	d_call
ASSFVTYEQY	TRBV5-8	TRBJ2-7	.
ASSRTGGRETQY	TRBV2	TRBJ2-5	TRBD1
ASSLMPAASGGREQF	TRBV7-3	TRBJ2-1	TRBD2
ASSSGTGFSDTQY	TRBV19	TRBJ2-3	TRBD1
ASSTLGGLGRSR	TRBV28	TRBJ2-7	TRBD2
ASSYSGTGGISNEKLF	TRBV19	TRBJ1-4	TRBD1
ASGIPTGLNPYEQY	TRBV12-5	TRBJ2-7	TRBD1
AWSGGRQGGNTIY	TRBV30	TRBJ1-3	.
ASSSRAGEQY	TRBV27	TRBJ2-7	.
ASTNRQELNYGYT	TRBV19	TRBJ1-2	.
ASSQGAGPPYEQY	TRBV7-3	TRBJ2-7	TRBD1
ASSYSRLVSELF	TRBV6-6	TRBJ2-2	.
ASSSPLAGVVGETQY	TRBV5-5	TRBJ2-5	TRBD2
ASSHGTRQETQY	TRBV5-1	TRBJ2-5	.
ATSDQGIGTDTQY	TRBV24-1	TRBJ2-3	.
ASSQPRRSAYEQY	TRBV23-1	TRBJ2-7	.
ASSLDRVRDTQY	TRBV5-1	TRBJ2-3	TRBD1
ASRDSNNNEQF	TRBV19	TRBJ2-1	.
ASSLAQGPDTQY	TRBV5-1	TRBJ2-3	.
ASSPSSTGVGRQPQH	TRBV18	TRBJ1-5	TRBD1
ASSYSEAPRYGYT	TRBV6-5	TRBJ1-2	.
ASSQLGNIYNEQF	TRBV19	TRBJ2-1	.
ASSPHWDRGSLSNQPQH	TRBV4-2	TRBJ1-5	TRBD1
ATSRDKGSAYNEQF	TRBV24-1	TRBJ2-1	.
ASRPAAYEQF	TRBV7-2	TRBJ2-1	.
ASSLGVSGGYEQY	TRBV4-1	TRBJ2-7	TRBD2
ASSLHSFQETQY	TRBV5-1	TRBJ2-5	.
ASSTGSGANVLT	TRBV10-2	TRBJ2-6	.
ASWDRAHEQY	TRBV18	TRBJ2-7	TRBD1
ASSITSGYSSYNEQF	TRBV19	TRBJ2-1	TRBD2
ASSYSGSSYNSPLH	TRBV6-5	TRBJ1-6	.
ASSLGGLAAQETQY	TRBV9	TRBJ2-5	.
ASSWGSGGEKLF	TRBV27	TRBJ1-4	.
ASSSGDSYEQY	TRBV12-3/TRBV12-4	TRBJ2-7	.
ASRNRNRDEKLF	TRBV2	TRBJ1-4	.
ASSEQGGQETQY	TRBV6-1	TRBJ2-5	.
AGATGINSYEQY	TRBV6-5	TRBJ2-7	TRBD1
ASRLRAGQNYGYT	TRBV12-2	TRBJ1-2	.
AISDPPSGASQF	TRBV10-3	TRBJ2-1	TRBD2
ASSLQGYNQPQH	TRBV27	TRBJ1-5	.
ASGDSWRHQPQH	TRBV2	TRBJ1-5	TRBD1
ASSLRATGTTNEKLF	TRBV9	TRBJ1-4	.
ASSPRGLNYGYT	TRBV11-1	TRBJ1-2	.
ASSQGGGKETQY	TRBV14	TRBJ2-5	.
ASSIGGGADTEAF	TRBV19	TRBJ1-1	.
ASRTGQSGEQY	TRBV2	TRBJ2-7	TRBD1
ASSPGQGTEAF	TRBV7-8	TRBJ1-1	TRBD1
ASRDSAGRPYEQY	TRBV2	TRBJ2-7	.
ASNRDLYGYT	TRBV2	TRBJ1-2	.
ASSLGRTGNTEAF	TRBV5-1	TRBJ1-1	TRBD1
ASTSSGAGRNVQY	TRBV6-5	TRBJ2-7	.
ASSQESVRVADTQY	TRBV3-1/TRBV3-2	TRBJ2-3	.
ASSLIHRVGDTQY	TRBV5-1	TRBJ2-3	.
ASRNGGEMASGANVLT	TRBV25-1	TRBJ2-6	.